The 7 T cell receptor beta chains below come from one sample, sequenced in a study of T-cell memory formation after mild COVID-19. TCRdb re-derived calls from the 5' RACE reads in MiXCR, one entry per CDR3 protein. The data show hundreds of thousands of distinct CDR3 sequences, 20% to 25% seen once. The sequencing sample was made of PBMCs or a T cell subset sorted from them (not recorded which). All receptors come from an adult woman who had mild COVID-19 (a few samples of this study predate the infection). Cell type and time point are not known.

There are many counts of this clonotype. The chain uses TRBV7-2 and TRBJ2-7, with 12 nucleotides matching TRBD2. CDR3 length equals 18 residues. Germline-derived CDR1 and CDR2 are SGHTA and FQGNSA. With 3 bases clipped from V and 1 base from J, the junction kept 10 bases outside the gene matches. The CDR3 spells CASSFLPTSGSQSYEQYF. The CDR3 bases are TGTGCCAGCAGCTTCCTTCCGACTAGCGGGAGTCAATCCTACGAGCAGTACTTC.

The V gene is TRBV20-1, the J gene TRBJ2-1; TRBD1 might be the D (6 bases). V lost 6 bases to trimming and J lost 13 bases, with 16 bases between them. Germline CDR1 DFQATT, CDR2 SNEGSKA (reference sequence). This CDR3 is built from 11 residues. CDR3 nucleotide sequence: TGCAGTGCCCGGACAGCAGATAGCCAGTTCTTC. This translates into CSARTADSQFF.

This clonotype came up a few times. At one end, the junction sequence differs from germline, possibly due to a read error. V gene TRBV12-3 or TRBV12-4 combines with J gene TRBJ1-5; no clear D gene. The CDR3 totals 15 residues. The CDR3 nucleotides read TGTGCCAGCAGTGCTGACGGCCTAGCGAATCAGCCCCAGCAATTT. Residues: CASSADGLANQPQQF.

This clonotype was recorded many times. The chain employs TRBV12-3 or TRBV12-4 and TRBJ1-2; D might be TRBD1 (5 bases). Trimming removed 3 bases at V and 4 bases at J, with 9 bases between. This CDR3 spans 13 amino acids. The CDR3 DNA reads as TGTGCCAGCAGTTTGTCCGGGGGCTATGGCTACACCTTC. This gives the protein CASSLSGGYGYTF.

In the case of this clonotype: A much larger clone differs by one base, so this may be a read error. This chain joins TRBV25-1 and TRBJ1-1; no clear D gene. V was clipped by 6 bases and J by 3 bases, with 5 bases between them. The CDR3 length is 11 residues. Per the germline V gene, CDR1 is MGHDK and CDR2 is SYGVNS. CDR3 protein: CASRSYTEAFF. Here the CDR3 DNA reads TGTGCCAGCAGATCTTACACTGAAGCTTTCTTT.

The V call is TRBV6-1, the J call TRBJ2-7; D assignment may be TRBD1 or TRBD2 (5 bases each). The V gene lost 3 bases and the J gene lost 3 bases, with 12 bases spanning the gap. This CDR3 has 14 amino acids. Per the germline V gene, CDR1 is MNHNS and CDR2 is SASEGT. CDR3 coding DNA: TGTGCCAGCAGTGAGGGGGTCGCCTACTACGAGCAGTACTTC. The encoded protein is CASSEGVAYYEQYF.

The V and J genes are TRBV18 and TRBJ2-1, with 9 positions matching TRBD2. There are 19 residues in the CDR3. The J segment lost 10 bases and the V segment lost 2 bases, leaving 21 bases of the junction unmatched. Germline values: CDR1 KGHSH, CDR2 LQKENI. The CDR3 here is CASSPITGDRVAGVNEQFF. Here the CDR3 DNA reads TGTGCCAGCTCACCAATTACAGGGGATCGGGTAGCGGGAGTCAACGAGCAGTTCTTC.